This record looks at one T cell receptor (beta chain) sequence and its context. This record comes from a study of blood T cell repertoires in COVID-19. Overall study: Samples taken during acute and convalescent COVID-19 were collected in the United States, Italy and Spain. PBMCs, B-cell-depleted T cells, or T cells provided the cDNA or gDNA that made up the material.

Per the study methods: Nucleated cell counts were estimated from reference gene primer amplification. Here immunoSEQ multiplex PCR was the method, and the copy in TCRdb shows in-frame clones only, minus some. V, J and clone size reflect that table, while D and trimming were determined from the DNA. Among tens of thousands of clones, over 75% were seen once, and the ten largest hold approximately 7%. CDR3 length equals 15 residues. V lost 2 bases and J 0 bases, leaving 8 bases between the germline ends. From germline, CDR1 is SNHLY and CDR2 FYNNEI. The V call is TRBV2, the J call TRBJ2-1, with no clear D. The sample consisted of peripheral blood. The TCR originated in a man in his sixties with acute or convalescent COVID-19. CDR3 loop: CASSELGSSYNEQFF. CDR3 nucleotides: TGTGCCAGCAGTGAACTGGGCAGCTCCTACAATGAGCAGTTCTTC.